The clone carrying this T cell receptor (beta chain) was found a few times. The data stem from a study of T-cell reconstitution after alpha-beta-depleted transplantation in children. Unique molecular identifiers were incorporated when the TCRbeta library was constructed. Each CDR3 protein is one row after TCRdb ran MiXCR on the PCR reads. Counted here are some 490,000 distinct CDR3 sequences, roughly an eighth occurring once; the ten biggest clones make up 5% to 6%. V was clipped by 4 bases and J by 1 base, with 11 bases between them. Germline V gives CDR1 SGHTA, CDR2 FQGNSA. This CDR3 is built from 14 residues.

The source material was PBMCs from the stem cell graft donor, sampled from the stem cell graft. This chain links TRBV7-2 with TRBJ2-7, with D maybe TRBD2 (5 bases). This TCR was sampled from a human donor who donated a stem cell graft to a child with combined immunodeficiency. CDR3 DNA: TGTGCCAGCAGCTCCAATACGGGATCCTACGAGCAGTACTTC. This gives the protein CASSSNTGSYEQYF. Full variable domain (missing parts from reference TRBV7-2 and TRBJ2-7): GAGVSQSPSNKVTEKGKDVELRCDPISGHTALYWYRQSLGQGLEFLIYFQGNSAPDKSGLPSDRFSAERTGGSVSTLTIQRTQQEDSAVYLCASSSNTGSYEQYFGPGTRLTVT.